Listed here are 20 T cell receptor beta chains from one sample, sequenced in a study of blood T cell repertoires in COVID-19. Sequencing used immunoSEQ multiplex PCR; TCRdb keeps in-frame clones, though not all of them. The table includes approximately 74,000 clones, approximately 80% detected once. Sample: peripheral blood. These receptor sequences come from a man older than 75 with active or convalescent COVID-19.

The chain couples TRBV29-1 to TRBJ1-4; 10 positions agree with TRBD1. After removal of 7 bases from V and 6 bases from J, the junction contained 5 bases not matched to a gene. This CDR3 region has 13 residues. The germline CDR1 and CDR2 sequences are SQVTM and ANQGSEA. CDR3 nucleotide sequence: TGCAGCGGCCCCGGGACAGGGGATGAAAAACTGTTTTTT. Amino acids: CSGPGTGDEKLFF.

The chain carries TRBV19 and TRBJ2-1; D is possibly TRBD2 (6 bases). The CDR3 spans 17 residues. In germline, CDR1 is LNHDA, CDR2 SQIVND (reference sequence). V gave up 7 bases and J gave up 2 bases, with 21 bases separating them. As DNA, the CDR3 is TGTGCCAGTACCCCGCCGGGACTTCCCCCAGCCTACAATGAGCAGTTCTTC. As protein: CASTPPGLPPAYNEQFF.

This clone occurred a few times. The chain uses TRBV4-2 and TRBJ2-1, with TRBD1 as a possible D gene (5 bases). Looked up from germline, CDR1 is LGHNA and CDR2 is YNFKEQ. The CDR3 runs to 19 residues. The V end lost 0 bases, the J end lost 3 bases, and 21 bases lay between the germline ends. The CDR3 loop is CASSQDFTPQGWDYNEQFF. CDR3 DNA sequence: TGTGCCAGCAGCCAAGATTTTACGCCCCAGGGTTGGGACTACAATGAGCAGTTCTTC.

V gene TRBV7-2 combines with J gene TRBJ2-3, with 10 bases fitting TRBD2. V shed 5 bases, J shed 7 bases, and the junction held 12 bases outside the gene matches. Germline V CDR1 and CDR2: SGHTA, FQGNSA. The CDR3 has 16 residues. CDR3 coding DNA: TGTGCCAGCAGCCTTCTTAGCGGGAGGAAGGCAAATACGCAGTATTTT. Its translation: CASSLLSGRKANTQYF.

This chain connects TRBV12-3 or TRBV12-4 to TRBJ2-2; no firm D call. The CDR3 length is 12 residues. V gave up 4 bases and J gave up 5 bases, with 5 bases separating them. In nucleotides, the CDR3 is TGTGCCAGCAGTTCCGGGACCGGGGAGCTGTTTTTT. It translates to CASSSGTGELFF.

The chain recombines TRBV9 with TRBJ1-1; 11 positions match TRBD1. The CDR3 contains 15 residues. The V gene end was trimmed by 3 bases and the J gene end by 5 bases; junction bases not matched to a gene: 6. CDR1 is SGDLS, CDR2 YYNGEE, per germline. Written as DNA, the CDR3 is TGTGCCAGCAGCGCCGGACAGGGGGCGGGTACTGAAGCTTTCTTT. Amino acids: CASSAGQGAGTEAFF.

This clone was detected only a few times. The V and J genes are TRBV2 and TRBJ2-7; 11 bases are a match to TRBD1. Germline CDR1 reads SNHLY; CDR2 reads FYNNEI. The CDR3 has 16 residues. V lost 0 bases and J lost 0; bases outside the gene matches: 1. CDR3 sequence (DNA): TGTGCCAGCAGTGAAGCGGGACAGGGGGACTCCTACGAGCAGTACTTC. It translates to CASSEAGQGDSYEQYF.

This chain joins TRBV3-1 (or the pseudogene TRBV3-2) and TRBJ1-2, with 8 bases aligning to TRBD1. This CDR3 comprises 14 residues. V shed 6 bases and J 5 bases; nucleotides not matched to a gene: 8. Germline lookup yields CDR1 LGHDT and CDR2 YNNKEL (reference sequence). DNA for the CDR3: TGTGCCAGCAGTCCGACAGGGGCGCCGTATGGCTACACCTTC. It yields the protein CASSPTGAPYGYTF.

As DNA, the CDR3 is TGTGCCAGCAGTGTACAGGGGTGGGGAGAGACCCAGTACTTC. Protein: CASSVQGWGETQYF. The chain employs TRBV2 and TRBJ2-5, with 7 bases matching TRBD1. The V gene's germline CDR1 is SNHLY and CDR2 FYNNEI. J gave up 4 bases and V 4 bases, and 6 bases lay outside the gene matches. CDR3 length equals 14 residues.

The genes are TRBV19 and TRBJ1-2, with TRBD1 matching 9 bases. V trimming: 6 bases; J trimming: 8 bases; junction bases outside the gene matches: 7. Germline lookup yields CDR1 LNHDA and CDR2 SQIVND (reference sequence). This CDR3 region has 13 residues. The CDR3 loop reads CASRQQGATGYTF. CDR3 sequence (DNA): TGTGCCAGTAGACAACAGGGGGCTACCGGCTACACCTTC. The whole variable domain, filled in from reference TRBV19 and TRBJ1-2, reads DGGITQSPKYLFRKEGQNVTLSCEQNLNHDAMYWYRQDPGQGLRLIYYSQIVNDFQKGDIAEGYSVSREKKESFPLTVTSAQKNPTAFYLCASRQQGATGYTFGSGTRLTVV.

V is TRBV5-1 and J is TRBJ2-5; tentative D call: TRBD1 (5 bases). The CDR3 covers 15 residues. Trimming pared 4 bases from V and 0 bases from J, leaving 13 bases between. Looked up from germline, CDR1 is SGHRS and CDR2 is YFSETQ. The CDR3 DNA follows: TGCGCCAGCAGCCGGCTCACAGGAAACCAAGAGACCCAGTACTTC. It specifies CASSRLTGNQETQYF.

The chain combines TRBV27 with TRBJ1-5, with D perhaps TRBD1 (5 bases). CDR1 is MNHEY, CDR2 SMNVEV, per germline (reference sequence). V gave up 8 bases and J gave up 2 bases, with 16 bases separating them. This CDR3 is built from 15 residues. The CDR3: CASHSAGLGNQPQHF. The CDR3 DNA is TGTGCCAGCCACAGCGCAGGGCTAGGCAATCAGCCCCAGCATTTT.

This clone was found a few times. The rearrangement joins TRBV12-5 to TRBJ1-4; D might be TRBD1 (5 bases). Trimming shortened V by 10 bases and J by 7 bases, and 19 bases separated the two germline ends. CDR3 length: 14 amino acids. From germline, CDR1 is LGHNT and CDR2 FRNRAP. The CDR3: CATTTGGTGEKLFF. In DNA form, the CDR3 reads TGTGCTACAACTACCGGGGGAACGGGTGAAAAACTGTTTTTT.

This rearrangement joins TRBV4-2 to TRBJ2-7; 10 nucleotides match TRBD2. After removal of 0 bases from V and 3 bases from J, the junction contained 2 bases not matched to a gene. The CDR3 contains 15 residues. Looked up from germline, CDR1 is LGHNA and CDR2 is YNFKEQ. In DNA, the CDR3 is TGTGCCAGCAGCCAAGAGACTAGCGGGTACTACGAGCAGTACTTC. Translated: CASSQETSGYYEQYF.

The V gene is TRBV2, the J gene TRBJ2-5, with D tentatively TRBD2 (5 bases). Germline CDR1 and CDR2: SNHLY and FYNNEI. The CDR3 covers 13 residues. The V end was cut by 7 bases, the J end by 9 bases, with 18 bases between. CDR3 bases: TGTGCCAGCACTAGCAAGTTTCTCCGGCCCCAGTACTTC. Translation: CASTSKFLRPQYF. Based on the CDR3 plus reference TRBV2 and TRBJ2-5, the full variable domain is EPEVTQTPSHQVTQMGQEVILRCVPISNHLYFYWYRQILGQKVEFLVSFYNNEISEKSEIFDDQFSVERPDGSNFTLKIRSTKLEDSAMYFCASTSKFLRPQYFGPGTRLLVL.

The rearrangement links TRBV5-1 to TRBJ1-4; TRBD1 might be the D (5 bases). Germline V lookup: CDR1 SGHRS, CDR2 YFSETQ. This CDR3 is 14 amino acids long. V shed 4 bases and J shed 4 bases, with 11 bases lying between them. CDR3 nucleotides: TGCGCCAGCAGCCCGGGACTGAATAATGAAAAACTGTTTTTT. Protein product: CASSPGLNNEKLFF. Full variable domain (remainder filled in from reference TRBV5-1 and TRBJ1-4): KAGVTQTPRYLIKTRGQQVTLSCSPISGHRSVSWYQQTPGQGLQFLFEYFSETQRNKGNFPGRFSGRQFSNSRSEMNVSTLELGDSALYLCASSPGLNNEKLFFGSGTQLSVL.

The V and J genes are TRBV6-2 or TRBV6-3 and TRBJ1-5; no clear D. Germline CDR1 reads MNHEY; CDR2 reads SVGEGT. V was pared by 4 bases and J by 3 bases, with 10 bases between. The CDR3 contains 14 residues. CDR3 loop: CASSLPRHNQPQHF. DNA for the CDR3: TGTGCCAGCAGTTTACCCAGGCACAATCAGCCCCAGCATTTT.

The chain links TRBV19 to TRBJ2-3; no definite D call. CDR1 and CDR2 (germline): LNHDA, SQIVND (reference sequence). The CDR3 contains 15 residues. Trimming pared 5 bases from V and 8 bases from J, leaving 20 bases between. The CDR3 here is CASSGTTPAYPTQYF. CDR3 sequence (DNA): TGTGCCAGTAGTGGAACGACACCCGCGTACCCTACGCAGTATTTT.

This chain connects TRBV28 to TRBJ1-2; D gene unclear. V was pared by 6 bases and J by 3 bases, with 11 bases between. The germline V gene encodes CDR1 MDHEN and CDR2 SYDVKM. The CDR3 contains 13 residues. In DNA form, the CDR3 reads TGTGCCAGCAGACCCCAGCGGTACTATGGCTACACCTTC. Translation: CASRPQRYYGYTF.

The J gene is TRBJ2-1, the V gene TRBV18; 12 bases line up with TRBD2. The CDR3 runs 15 residues. The germline gives CDR1 KGHSH, CDR2 LQKENI. V shed 6 bases and J 6 bases; nucleotides not matched to a gene: 6. For the CDR3, the DNA is TGTGCCAGCTCCCAACTAGCGGGGGGTCCCAATGAGCAGTTCTTC. This codes for CASSQLAGGPNEQFF.